These 9 T cell receptor beta chains were sequenced from one sample in a study of CD8 T cells in ankylosing spondylitis. TCRdb itself ran the 5' RACE reads through MiXCR, one entry per CDR3 protein. Of fewer than 400,000 distinct CDR3 sequences listed, over 12% were seen once; the top ten hold approximately 0.99%. The specimen was blood, either unsorted or a sorted T cell fraction (not recorded which). The receptors were sampled from a male donor with ankylosing spondylitis or in good health (not recorded which).

This clonotype was detected only a few times. The rearrangement uses TRBV29-1 and TRBJ1-1; TRBD1 is a possible D gene (6 bases). Germline V CDR1 and CDR2: SQVTM, ANQGSEA. This CDR3 is 15 amino acids long. V gave up 4 bases and J gave up 4 bases, with 19 bases separating them. CDR3: CSVVPRQAAATEAFF. Written as DNA, the CDR3 is TGCAGCGTTGTCCCTAGACAGGCGGCGGCCACTGAAGCTTTCTTT.

There are a few counts of this clonotype. The chain has TRBV5-1 and TRBJ2-2; 8 nucleotides agree with TRBD1. Germline loops: CDR1 SGHRS, CDR2 YFSETQ. The CDR3 has 14 amino acids. V was pared by 3 bases and J by 3 bases, with 1 base of the junction left unmatched. The CDR3 nucleotides are TGCGCCAGCAGCTCGGACAGGGACACCGGGGAGCTGTTTTTT. It is translated as CASSSDRDTGELFF.

This clonotype was picked up many times. This chain uses TRBV12-3 or TRBV12-4 with TRBJ1-4; D ambiguous. The V end lost 6 bases, the J end lost 2 bases, and 13 bases lay between the germline ends. The CDR3 is 15 residues long. CDR3 in amino acids: CASSPARATNEKLFF. The CDR3 DNA reads as TGTGCCAGCAGCCCCGCGAGGGCGACTAATGAAAAACTGTTTTTT.

This clonotype was recorded many times. The chain is built from TRBV29-1 and TRBJ1-1; 12 positions match TRBD1. Unmatched junction bases numbered 5, after V lost 7 bases and J lost 5 bases. The CDR3 totals 13 residues. Germline CDR1 SQVTM, CDR2 ANQGSEA. Here the CDR3 DNA reads TGCAGCGGGGGACAGGGGGCTTCGACTGAAGCTTTCTTT. This gives the protein CSGGQGASTEAFF.

The chain combines TRBV6-1 with TRBJ2-5; 12 positions match TRBD2. The V segment lost 2 bases and the J segment 5 bases; nucleotides outside the gene matches: 0. The CDR3 runs 14 residues. Germline CDR1 and CDR2: MNHNS and SASEGT. CDR3 in DNA: TGTGCCAGCAGTGAACTAGCGGGGGGGGAGACCCAGTACTTC. This translates into CASSELAGGETQYF.

This clonotype occurred many times. At one end the junction does not follow the germline gene, possibly because of a read error. The V and J genes are TRBV5-1 and TRBJ2-6; D call uncertain. Germline CDR1 SGHRS, CDR2 YFSETQ. This CDR3 is 15 amino acids long. The CDR3 reads CASSLLSSGANVLTF. In DNA, the CDR3 is TGTGCCAGCAGCCTCCTAAGCTCTGGGGCCAACGTCCTGACTTTC.

The chain couples TRBV6-1 to TRBJ2-1; 13 bases are shared with TRBD2. Germline loops: CDR1 MNHNS, CDR2 SASEGT. V lost 11 bases and J lost 10; bases outside the gene matches: 8. The CDR3 is 13 amino acids. The CDR3 DNA is TGTGCCCTGCGGGGACTAGCGGGGTGGGAGCAGTTCTTC. Translation: CALRGLAGWEQFF.

This clonotype was detected only a few times. The J gene is TRBJ1-1, the V gene TRBV12-3 or TRBV12-4; D uncertain. The CDR3 totals 16 residues. The V end was cut by 2 bases, the J end by 3 bases, with 16 bases between. CDR3 sequence reads: CASSLRQRVTDTEAFF. The CDR3 coding sequence is TGTGCCAGCAGTTTACGGCAAAGGGTTACGGACACTGAAGCTTTCTTT.

The chain combines TRBV3-1 with TRBJ2-2; 9 bases line up with TRBD2. The CDR3 has 16 amino acids. Per germline, CDR1 LGHDT and CDR2 YNNKEL (reference sequence). The ends lost 5 bases at V and 0 bases at J; junction bases unmatched: 4. The CDR3 DNA reads as TGTGCCAGCAGCACTAGCGGGCATGCGAACACCGGGGAGCTGTTTTTT. Amino acid sequence: CASSTSGHANTGELFF.